A selection of T cell receptor beta chains follows, all from one sample in a study. A single record per CDR3 protein comes from TCRdb applying MiXCR to the RT-PCR reads. This table has about 680,000 distinct CDR3 sequences, over 12% appearing once. The sample taken for sequencing was memory CD4+ T cells from blood. These receptors all stem from a female donor in good health, serving as a healthy control. Each CDR3 is given with its conserved first and last residue. Each record gives: V gene, J gene, clone size, D gene, CDR3 length, CDR3 DNA, CDR3 protein. A D gene is named only where the DNA matches it firmly. Some rows mark clone size as missing; the rest say once, few, many or name a class of expanded clone.

TRBV7-7	TRBJ2-5	few	TRBD2	17	TGTGCTAGCAGCCTTCGGACTAGCGGGGTGGGACAAGAGACCCAGTACTTC	CASSLRTSGVGQETQYF
TRBV18	TRBJ1-6	.	TRBD1	16	TGTGCCAGCTCACCACGACCTGGGACAGGGGTTTCTTCCCTCCACTTT	CASSPRPGTGVSSLHF
TRBV4-2	TRBJ2-1	.	TRBD2	16	TGTGCCAGCAGCCAAGGTCCTAGCGGGACCTACAATGAGCAGTTCTTC	CASSQGPSGTYNEQFF
TRBV2	TRBJ1-1	.	TRBD1	12	TGTGCCGGAGGACAGGAGAACACTGAAGCTTTCTTT	CAGGQENTEAFF
TRBV27	TRBJ2-7	.	TRBD2	16	TGTGCCAGCAGTTTATGGTCGCCTAGCGGGATCTACGAGCAGTACTTC	CASSLWSPSGIYEQYF
TRBV4-3	TRBJ1-1	few	TRBD1	15	TGCGCCAGCAGCCCCAGGGGGCCCCCAAACACTGAAGCTTTCTTT	CASSPRGPPNTEAFF
TRBV5-1	TRBJ2-1	.	TRBD2	17	TGCGCCAGCAGCGGTGGGACTAGCGGGCTGGGTTACAATGAGCAGTTCTTC	CASSGGTSGLGYNEQFF
TRBV20-1	TRBJ1-1	many	.	13	TGCAGTGCAAAGAAACAGGCGAACACTGAAGCTTTCTTT	CSAKKQANTEAFF
TRBV20-1	TRBJ2-3	few	TRBD2	17	TGCAGTGCTGCGTATAGAGGGGCGGGAGGGCAACTAGATACGCAGTATTTT	CSAAYRGAGGQLDTQYF
TRBV6-2/TRBV6-3	TRBJ2-2	few	TRBD1	15	TGTGCCAGCAAACCGACAGGGACGAACACCGGGGAGCTGTTTTTT	CASKPTGTNTGELFF
TRBV6-5	TRBJ1-1	few	TRBD1	14	TGTGCCAGCACCCTCGACAGGGCGGGGACTGAAGCTTTCTTT	CASTLDRAGTEAFF
TRBV7-9	TRBJ2-7	few	TRBD1	15	TGTGCCAGCAGCTTAGCCACAGGGGGCGAAGGCGAGCAGTACTTC	CASSLATGGEGEQYF
TRBV12-3/TRBV12-4	TRBJ2-1	many	TRBD2	17	TGTGCCAGCAGTCCCATAGCGGGAGTCTCAGTGGGTGATGAGCAGTTCTTC	CASSPIAGVSVGDEQFF
TRBV6-5	TRBJ2-5	.	.	14	TGTGCCAGCAGTTACCCGGCAAGGGGGGAGACCCAGTACTTC	CASSYPARGETQYF
TRBV20-1	TRBJ2-7	few	.	14	TGCAGTGCCCCCGGGGTAAACGGGAACTACGAGCAGTACTTC	CSAPGVNGNYEQYF
TRBV5-1	TRBJ1-5	many	.	15	TGCGCCAGCAGCTTCCGTCGGGGCGGCAATCAGCCCCAGCATTTT	CASSFRRGGNQPQHF
TRBV20-1	TRBJ1-2	.	.	15	TGCAGTGCTAGAGGACCCAATAGAGCCAACTATGGCTACACCTTC	CSARGPNRANYGYTF